The present T cell receptor beta chain was sequenced within a study of shared clonotypes between healthy human individuals. Findings and caveats of the study: Only blood was sampled, and tissue TCR repertoires likely differ from blood ones.

It was roughly 0.3 ug DNA, roughly 32,000 T cell genomes, that went into each replicate PCR of unsorted PBMC. This table comes from immunoSEQ multiplex PCR, and its TCRdb copy is limited to in-frame clones, with some not included. The sample lists roughly 490,000 clones; less than 80% were seen once. Concerning this clone: Its target is not known. Other nucleotide sequences in the sample specify the same CDR3.

Caucasian adults living in Nashville, Tennessee, provided all samples. The clonotype originates from a woman between 35 and 50 years old in good health. Some clones in this sample may be carry-over from other donors' samples. The sample consisted of PBMCs.

Written as DNA, the CDR3 is TGTGCCAGCAGCACCCCCGGCGCCGCTACGGGGGAGCAGTACTTC. Protein product: CASSTPGAATGEQYF. The rearrangement uses TRBV5-4 and TRBJ2-7; TRBD2 is a possible D gene (5 bases). Germline V gene data show CDR1 as SGHNT and CDR2 as YYREEE (reference sequence). V lost 4 bases to trimming and J lost 7 bases, with 21 bases between them. The CDR3 extends over 15 amino acids.